The 25 T cell receptor beta chains presented below share a single source sample, sequenced in a study of cytomegalovirus exposure and HLA in healthy donors. Some clones are missing from TCRdb's copy, which holds only in-frame ones; the method was immunoSEQ multiplex PCR. The data contain about 160,000 clones, 70% to 90% of them singletons. Sequencing used PBMCs. Receptor source: a woman in her 30s in good health and CMV-seronegative.

The V call is TRBV15, the J call TRBJ1-5; D is ambiguous. Germline V gives CDR1 LNHNV, CDR2 YYDKDF (reference sequence). The CDR3 contains 16 residues. The V end lost 1 base, the J end lost 5 bases, and 15 bases lay between the germline ends. CDR3 nucleotide sequence: TGTGCCACCAGCAGAGGCGGTGGCGGGTGGGATCAGCCCCAGCATTTT. Protein product: CATSRGGGGWDQPQHF.

This clone has just one count. The chain is built from TRBV4-1 and TRBJ2-7; D gene unclear. The germline V and J ends were trimmed by 1 base and 0 bases, with 7 bases remaining between them. The CDR3 is made up of 14 amino acids. Per the germline V gene, CDR1 is MGHRA and CDR2 is YSYEKL. CDR3 coding DNA: TGCGCCAGCAGCCAAGGGCGGAACTCCTACGAGCAGTACTTC. As protein: CASSQGRNSYEQYF.

The chain uses TRBV4-2 and TRBJ2-3; 11 nucleotides align to TRBD2. The CDR3 loop spans 16 amino acids. V lost 5 bases, J lost 4 bases, and 8 bases stayed unmatched. CDR1 and CDR2 (germline): LGHNA, YNFKEQ. The CDR3 nucleotides read TGTGCCAGCAGCGGAGTAGCGGGGGGGCTGTCAGATACGCAGTATTTT. Amino acid sequence: CASSGVAGGLSDTQYF.

The V and J genes are TRBV11-1 and TRBJ2-1; 13 positions match TRBD2. Germline CDR1 and CDR2: SGHAT and FQDESV (reference sequence). V was pared by 1 base and J by 9 bases, with 0 bases of the junction left unmatched. This CDR3 region has 14 residues. The CDR3 bases are TGTGCCAGCAGCTTAGGACTAGCGGGAGGTGAGCAGTTCTTC. Translation gives CASSLGLAGGEQFF.

This sequence joins TRBV28 and TRBJ2-7, with 8 bases identical to TRBD1. Germline CDR1 MDHEN, CDR2 SYDVKM. The CDR3 loop spans 14 amino acids. Trimming took 3 bases from V and 3 from J; bases not matched to a gene: 4. Here the CDR3 reads CASSFGQGIYEQYF. The CDR3 bases are TGTGCCAGCAGTTTTGGACAGGGAATCTACGAGCAGTACTTC.

This clone appeared a single time. The rearrangement joins TRBV5-4 to TRBJ2-7; D may be TRBD2 (7 bases). The CDR3 has 15 residues. Trimming removed 5 bases from V and 6 bases from J, with 21 bases in between. Per germline, CDR1 SGHNT and CDR2 YYREEE (reference sequence). CDR3 sequence reads: CASSRLGGGVREQYF. As DNA, the CDR3 is TGTGCCAGCAGTCGGTTAGGGGGGGGAGTTCGCGAGCAGTACTTC.

V and J are TRBV7-9 and TRBJ2-7; either TRBD1 or TRBD2 may supply D (6 bases each). Trimming cost V 5 bases and J 4 bases, with 15 bases left between them. The CDR3 has 14 amino acids. Germline V gene lookup returns CDR1 SEHNR and CDR2 FQNEAQ (reference sequence). CDR3 in DNA: TGTGCCAGCAGCCCTTCGGGGGCTATTTACGAGCAGTACTTC. Protein product: CASSPSGAIYEQYF.

The chain uses TRBV7-9 and TRBJ1-3; D might be TRBD1 (6 bases). This CDR3 spans 17 amino acids. Trimming took off 5 bases at V and 4 bases at J, with 21 bases between the two ends. Germline-derived CDR1 and CDR2 are SEHNR and FQNEAQ (reference sequence). The CDR3 DNA reads as TGTGCCAGCAGCCCCTACAGGGACGGAAGGGAAGGAAACACCATATATTTT. The encoded protein is CASSPYRDGREGNTIYF.

The rearrangement uses TRBV6-1 and TRBJ2-5; D is uncertain. CDR1 and CDR2 from the germline V gene are MNHNS and SASEGT. Deletions cut 5 bases from V and 7 bases from J, with 8 bases between. The length of the CDR3 is 11 residues. This CDR3 is CASSSLGTQYF. The CDR3 DNA reads as TGTGCCAGCAGTAGCTTAGGGACCCAGTACTTC.

The rearrangement links TRBV29-1 to TRBJ2-7; TRBD2 is a possible D gene (5 bases). The V and J ends lost 6 bases and 1 base respectively, with 7 bases between them. The CDR3 runs to 11 residues. From germline, CDR1 is SQVTM and CDR2 ANQGSEA. The CDR3 coding sequence is TGCAGCGTGGAGGATTCCTACGAGCAGTACTTC. Its translation is CSVEDSYEQYF.

The V and J genes are TRBV5-1 and TRBJ2-1; 9 positions agree with TRBD1. CDR1 and CDR2 (germline): SGHRS, YFSETQ. J gave up 1 base and V 8 bases, and 10 bases lay outside the gene matches. CDR3 length: 16 residues. CDR3 in DNA: TGCGCCAGTGCTTTCCTGGGACAGGGATCCTACAATGAGCAGTTCTTC. Translation gives CASAFLGQGSYNEQFF.

This CDR3 is CASTRREGTEAFF. DNA of the CDR3: TGTGCCAGCACACGTAGGGAGGGCACTGAAGCTTTCTTT. V and J are TRBV7-9 and TRBJ1-1, with D unresolved. V lost 7 bases and J lost 4, with 13 bases in between. The CDR3 consists of 13 residues. Germline V lookup: CDR1 SEHNR, CDR2 FQNEAQ (reference sequence).

This sequence joins TRBV5-1 and TRBJ1-2; D not resolved. The CDR3 length is 15 residues. Trimming took 0 bases from V and 6 from J, leaving 15 bases between them. The germline CDR1 and CDR2 sequences are SGHRS and YFSETQ. The CDR3 DNA sequence: TGCGCCAGCAGCTTGGAGTTCTGGGCAGTGGATGGCTACACCTTC. Encoded protein: CASSLEFWAVDGYTF.

The chain joins TRBV27 to TRBJ1-6; 7 positions match TRBD1. Germline values: CDR1 MNHEY, CDR2 SMNVEV (reference sequence). This CDR3 contains 17 residues. The V and J ends lost 0 bases and 9 bases, in that order; junction bases with no gene match: 11. The CDR3 reads CASSLSPPTGEGSPLHF. The CDR3 DNA sequence: TGTGCCAGCAGTTTATCCCCTCCTACAGGGGAGGGTTCACCCCTCCACTTT.

V and J are TRBV27 and TRBJ1-5; D gene ambiguous. The CDR3 covers 12 residues. CDR1 is MNHEY, CDR2 SMNVEV, per germline (reference sequence). V was pared by 5 bases and J by 9 bases, with 11 bases between. The CDR3 sequence: CASSPAVGPQHF. CDR3 nucleotide sequence: TGTGCCAGCAGTCCGGCGGTAGGGCCCCAGCATTTT.

V is TRBV9 and J is TRBJ1-1, with D possibly matching TRBD1 (6 bases). The V gene's germline CDR1 is SGDLS and CDR2 YYNGEE. This CDR3 has 14 amino acids. Trimming took off 0 bases at V and 2 bases at J, with 8 bases between the two ends. The CDR3 loop reads CASSVAGANTEAFF. The DNA of the CDR3 is TGTGCCAGCAGCGTAGCGGGGGCCAACACTGAAGCTTTCTTT.

This chain links TRBV6-1 with TRBJ1-5; no firm D call. This CDR3 is 16 amino acids long. CDR1 and CDR2 (germline): MNHNS, SASEGT. V lost 2 bases and J lost 7, with 18 bases in between. The CDR3 reads CASSEWVTGNGQPQHF. In DNA, the CDR3 is TGTGCCAGCAGTGAATGGGTAACGGGAAATGGGCAGCCCCAGCATTTT.

This sequence joins TRBV4-3 and TRBJ1-1, with a possible D match to TRBD1 (6 bases). The germline V gene encodes CDR1 LGHNA and CDR2 YSLEER. Trimming shortened V by 0 bases and J by 4 bases, and 12 bases separated the two germline ends. The CDR3 has 15 residues. The DNA of the CDR3 is TGCGCCAGCAGCCAAGATTCCAGGGGATCCACTGAAGCTTTCTTT. It yields the protein CASSQDSRGSTEAFF.

The chain carries TRBV7-2 and TRBJ1-1; no firm D call. V was clipped by 3 bases and J by 3 bases, with 11 bases between them. There are 14 residues in the CDR3. Germline CDR1 and CDR2: SGHTA and FQGNSA. The DNA of the CDR3 is TGTGCCAGCAGCTTTGACCCAGGTCACACTGAAGCTTTCTTT. It codes for CASSFDPGHTEAFF.

This sequence joins TRBV7-3 and TRBJ2-3, with D perhaps TRBD1 (6 bases). The CDR3 contains 15 residues. Germline-derived CDR1 and CDR2 are SGHTA and FQGTGA. V was cut by 3 bases and J by 1 base, with 11 bases left in between. CDR3 DNA: TGTGCCAGCAGCTTGGGGGCGGGCGGCACAGATACGCAGTATTTT. Its protein is CASSLGAGGTDTQYF. The full variable domain, completed using reference TRBV7-3 and TRBJ2-3, is GAGVSQTPSNKVTEKGKYVELRCDPISGHTALYWYRQSLGQGPEFLIYFQGTGAADDSGLPNDRFFAVRPEGSVSTLKIQRTERGDSAVYLCASSLGAGGTDTQYFGPGTRLTVL.

J is TRBJ2-7 and V is TRBV2; 7 bases fit TRBD2. This CDR3 has 16 amino acids. J lost 2 bases, V lost 3 bases, and 10 bases had no gene match. The germline CDR1 and CDR2 sequences are SNHLY and FYNNEI. The DNA for the CDR3 is TGTGCCAGCAGTGAGGGGGGGGTGGCGGCTCCCTACGAGCAGTACTTC. Protein sequence: CASSEGGVAAPYEQYF.

The chain has TRBV28 and TRBJ2-5; D not certain. The CDR3 is made up of 14 amino acids. Germline V lookup: CDR1 MDHEN, CDR2 SYDVKM. V was pared by 5 bases and J by 1 base, with 11 bases between. CDR3 bases: TGTGCCAGCAGTCTTGGACCCCTCCAAGAGACCCAGTACTTC. Its protein is CASSLGPLQETQYF.

The rearrangement joins TRBV18 to TRBJ2-3, with 8 bases that match TRBD1. Germline lookup yields CDR1 KGHSH and CDR2 LQKENI. Unmatched junction bases numbered 8, after V lost 3 bases and J lost 6 bases. This CDR3 is built from 15 residues. CDR3 protein: CASSPNMDRADTQYF. CDR3 nucleotide sequence: TGTGCCAGCTCACCTAACATGGACAGGGCGGATACGCAGTATTTT. Together with reference TRBV18 and TRBJ2-3, the CDR3 gives the full variable domain: NAGVMQNPRHLVRRRGQEARLRCSPMKGHSHVYWYRQLPEEGLKFMVYLQKENIIDESGMPKERFSAEFPKEGPSILRIQQVVRGDSAAYFCASSPNMDRADTQYFGPGTRLTVL.

The chain carries TRBV7-9 and TRBJ1-1; TRBD1 aligns across 11 bases. The germline gives CDR1 SEHNR, CDR2 FQNEAQ (reference sequence). The CDR3 length is 17 residues. With 5 bases clipped from V and 5 bases from J, the junction kept 13 bases outside the gene matches. CDR3 region: CASSHRTGGASGTEAFF. DNA of the CDR3: TGTGCCAGCAGCCACCGGACAGGGGGCGCGTCGGGGACTGAAGCTTTCTTT.

This chain connects TRBV9 to TRBJ1-2; 11 bases line up with TRBD1. The V and J ends lost 3 bases and 4 bases, in that order; junction bases with no gene match: 11. The CDR3 covers 17 residues. CDR1 SGDLS and CDR2 YYNGEE come from the germline V gene. CDR3 region: CASSADRGLFPLYGYTF. DNA of the CDR3: TGTGCCAGCAGCGCGGACAGGGGGCTGTTTCCTCTCTATGGCTACACCTTC.